This T cell receptor beta chain came from a study of OX40 agonist ivuxolimab in advanced cancers. General study findings and limits: What antigens the expanded peripheral T cells recognized was never established.

In regard to this clone: What it recognizes is unknown.

The CDR3 contains 13 residues. Sequenced by immunoSEQ multiplex PCR; TCRdb stores in-frame clones only, minus some. In the table there are roughly 86,000 clones, approximately 90% of which are singletons. The V gene is TRBV21-1, the J gene TRBJ2-5; TRBD2, the table's D call, was not compared with the DNA. The J call may be incorrect, as the DNA end agrees better with TRBJ2-7. TRBV21-1 is an annotated pseudogene. Sequencing used CD4+ or CD8+ T cells sorted from blood, obtained in a trial of the OX40 agonist ivuxolimab. This TCR was sampled from an adult with an advanced solid tumor such as melanoma, head and neck, liver or kidney cancer. This CDR3 reads CASSGDSVYEQYF. DNA for the CDR3: TGTGCCAGCAGCGGGGACTCCGTCTACGAGCAGTACTTC.